One sample yielded the 29 T cell receptor beta chains listed below, sequenced in a study of blood T cells in healthy people across ages. A sample-barcoded 5' primer and a J-beta primer mix were used in a second PCR of roughly 7 to 12 cycles. MiXCR was run by TCRdb on the 5' RACE reads, yielding one entry per CDR3 protein. The data contain about 1.4 million distinct CDR3 sequences, approximately 59% of them singletons. Input material: blood. All receptors come from a man aged 18 to 29 in good health.

This sequence joins TRBV4-3 and TRBJ1-1; D not resolved. The germline gives CDR1 LGHNA, CDR2 YSLEER. The CDR3 sequence is 15 residues long. V was shortened by 1 base and J by 2 bases, with 11 bases between the two germline ends. The CDR3 DNA is TGCGCCAGCAGCCAAGTCAGGCAGATAAACACTGAAGCTTTCTTT. It encodes CASSQVRQINTEAFF.

A remark on this clonotype: An end of the junction does not agree with germline; a read error may underlie this. The chain links TRBV5-6 to TRBJ2-7; the D gene is possibly TRBD1 (5 bases). TRBJ2-5 matches the DNA end more closely, so the J call is doubtful. Germline V gene sequence: CDR1 SGHDT, CDR2 YYEEEE. There are 16 residues in the CDR3. The CDR3 DNA reads TGCGCCAGCAGCTCCACGGACATGCAGAGAATAGAGACCCAGTACTTC. As protein: CASSSTDMQRIETQYF.

The rearrangement joins TRBV10-3 to TRBJ1-2; a weak D match, TRBD1 (6 bases). Germline assignment: CDR1 ENHRY and CDR2 SYGVKD. The CDR3 is made up of 17 amino acids. Trimming shortened V by 2 bases and J by 3 bases, and 19 bases separated the two germline ends. The chain's CDR3 is CAISEHTSGAGYYGYTF. The CDR3, as DNA: TGTGCCATCAGTGAGCATACCTCAGGGGCGGGGTACTATGGCTACACCTTC.

The V and J genes are TRBV12-3 or TRBV12-4 and TRBJ1-2; a possible D gene is TRBD1 (5 bases). There are 12 residues in the CDR3. V was shortened by 6 bases and J by 7 bases, with 12 bases between the two germline ends. In nucleotides, the CDR3 is TGTGCCAGCAGATCTGGAGGGGTTGGCTACACCTTC. It is translated as CASRSGGVGYTF.

This chain uses TRBV29-1 with TRBJ2-5; maybe TRBD2 (7 bases). CDR3 size: 13 residues. Germline CDR1 and CDR2: SQVTM and ANQGSEA. V lost 5 bases and J lost 1, with 11 bases in between. The CDR3 nucleotides read TGCAGCGTTTCGGGGGGCACCCAAGAGACCCAGTACTTC. Amino acids: CSVSGGTQETQYF.

This chain joins TRBV4-2 and TRBJ2-5; TRBD2 aligns across 7 bases. The ends lost 0 bases at V and 7 bases at J; junction bases unmatched: 11. CDR1 is LGHNA and CDR2 is YNFKEQ in the germline V gene. CDR3 size: 16 residues. CDR3 region: CASSQDMSGVSGTQYF. The CDR3 DNA reads as TGTGCCAGCAGCCAAGATATGAGCGGGGTATCAGGGACCCAGTACTTC.

This chain uses TRBV6-6 with TRBJ1-2, with 11 bases that match TRBD1. The junction had 8 bases not matched to a gene; V was cut back by 6 bases and J by 5 bases. The CDR3 extends over 15 amino acids. Germline V gene lookup returns CDR1 MNHNY and CDR2 SVGAGI (reference sequence). CDR3 sequence: CASRPGQGELYGYTF. The CDR3 DNA is TGTGCCAGCAGGCCGGGACAGGGGGAACTGTATGGCTACACCTTC.

This clonotype was picked up a small number of times. This chain links TRBV4-1 with TRBJ2-3; D possibly matches TRBD1 or TRBD2 (5 bases each). V was clipped by 5 bases and J by 7 bases, with 16 bases between them. The germline V gene encodes CDR1 MGHRA and CDR2 YSYEKL. CDR3 length: 14 amino acids. The CDR3: CASSAPGPRNTQYF. The CDR3 DNA reads as TGCGCCAGCAGCGCGCCGGGACCCCGGAATACGCAGTATTTT.

The chain carries TRBV20-1 and TRBJ2-5; D perhaps matches TRBD2 (6 bases). The germline CDR1 and CDR2 sequences are DFQATT and SNEGSKA (reference sequence). V dropped 2 bases and J dropped 2 bases, with 9 bases sitting between them. The length of the CDR3 is 13 residues. CDR3 sequence (DNA): TGCAGTGCTAGACTAGCGCGACAAGAGACCCAGTACTTC. It specifies CSARLARQETQYF.

Regarding this clonotype: Sequence at one end of the junction differs from germline and may be a read error. The rearrangement links TRBV7-9 to TRBJ2-5; D possibly uses TRBD1 or TRBD2 (5 bases each). Germline lookup yields CDR1 SEHNR and CDR2 FQNEAQ (reference sequence). The CDR3 loop spans 11 amino acids. The CDR3 protein is CAGGQGEIQYF. The CDR3 nucleotides read TGTGCAGGCGGGCAGGGAGAGATCCAGTACTTC.

V usage is TRBV6-2 or TRBV6-3 and J usage is TRBJ1-1; D call uncertain. The CDR3 loop spans 12 amino acids. Germline V CDR1 and CDR2: MNHEY, SVGEGT. V gave up 5 bases and J gave up 4 bases, with 8 bases separating them. CDR3 sequence reads: CASSALITEAFF. The CDR3 coding sequence is TGTGCCAGCAGTGCCCTGATCACTGAAGCTTTCTTT.

This rearrangement joins TRBV28 to TRBJ1-4; 9 bases line up with TRBD1. The CDR3 loop spans 17 amino acids. Germline V gene lookup returns CDR1 MDHEN and CDR2 SYDVKM. The V segment lost 6 bases and the J segment 1 base; nucleotides outside the gene matches: 9. CDR3 region: CASSPGTGRQTNEKLFF. CDR3 DNA sequence: TGTGCCAGCAGCCCCGGGACAGGGAGACAAACTAATGAAAAACTGTTTTTT.

The genes are TRBV4-3 and TRBJ2-1; 7 bases fit TRBD2. Losses at the gene ends were 0 bases for V and 4 bases for J; bases not matched to a gene: 6. The CDR3 is 16 residues long. Germline CDR1 is LGHNA and CDR2 is YSLEER. CDR3 bases: TGCGCCAGCAGCCAAGATACGCGGGGGAGATACAATGAGCAGTTCTTC. Residues: CASSQDTRGRYNEQFF.

The chain joins TRBV29-1 to TRBJ2-1; tentatively, D is TRBD1 (6 bases). CDR1 and CDR2 from the germline V gene are SQVTM and ANQGSEA. The CDR3 consists of 16 residues. V lost 5 bases to trimming and J lost 2 bases, with 19 bases between them. The CDR3 spells CSVSLRRDKTYNEQFF. DNA of the CDR3: TGCAGCGTTAGCCTACGCCGGGACAAAACCTACAATGAGCAGTTCTTC.

Only one count was recorded for this clonotype. The V call is TRBV10-3, the J call TRBJ2-7; no firm D call. Trimming took off 3 bases at V and 3 bases at J, with 9 bases between the two ends. CDR1 is ENHRY and CDR2 is SYGVKD in the germline V gene. The CDR3 is 13 amino acids. The CDR3 coding sequence is TGTGCCATCAGTGAAATCATTAGCTACGAGCAGTACTTC. Translating it yields CAISEIISYEQYF.

The CDR3 DNA follows: TGCAGTGCCCCACGGGGGGGGCAAAATAATGGCTACACCTTC. Residues: CSAPRGGQNNGYTF. The chain couples TRBV20-1 to TRBJ1-2, with D maybe TRBD1 (6 bases). The CDR3 is made up of 14 amino acids. The V and J ends lost 6 bases and 6 bases respectively, with 20 bases between them. Germline CDR1 DFQATT, CDR2 SNEGSKA (reference sequence).

This clonotype was seen only a few times. V is TRBV5-1 and J is TRBJ2-7, with D perhaps matching TRBD1 (6 bases). The germline V and J ends were trimmed by 3 bases and 7 bases, with 17 bases remaining between them. The CDR3 is 14 residues long. The germline V gene encodes CDR1 SGHRS and CDR2 YFSETQ. As DNA, the CDR3 is TGCGCCAGCAGCTCCGGGACAAGGATTGGTGAGCAGTACTTC. Translation gives CASSSGTRIGEQYF.

This clonotype has a handful of counts. CDR3 nucleotide sequence: TGCGCCAGCAGCTTGTCTAGCGGGAGGAATGAGCAGTTCTTC. Residues: CASSLSSGRNEQFF. The rearrangement joins TRBV5-1 to TRBJ2-1, with 11 bases that match TRBD2. In germline, CDR1 is SGHRS, CDR2 YFSETQ. The J segment lost 7 bases and the V segment lost 1 base, leaving 1 base of the junction unmatched. The CDR3 spans 14 residues.

This chain links TRBV6-5 with TRBJ1-2; D may be TRBD1 (6 bases). V lost 4 bases and J lost 8, with 14 bases in between. Germline CDR1 and CDR2: MNHEY and SVGAGI. The CDR3 loop spans 13 amino acids. The CDR3 DNA is TGTGCCAGCAGTTTGGGGGGCAGCATGGGCTACACCTTC. It translates to CASSLGGSMGYTF.

The rearrangement links TRBV7-2 to TRBJ2-5, with 14 bases lining up with TRBD2. CDR3 length equals 15 residues. Trimming took 1 base from V and 10 from J; bases not matched to a gene: 5. Germline V gives CDR1 SGHTA, CDR2 FQGNSA. CDR3 DNA sequence: TGTGCCAGCAGCTTAGACGCGACTAGCGGGGGGGGCCAGTACTTC. Translated: CASSLDATSGGGQYF.

The chain is built from TRBV29-1 and TRBJ2-1, with a possible D match to TRBD2 (6 bases). There are 10 residues in the CDR3. The V gene's germline CDR1 is SQVTM and CDR2 ANQGSEA. With 7 bases removed from V and 9 bases from J, the gap between germline ends came to 10 bases. The CDR3 sequence is CSAGDGEQFF. The CDR3 bases are TGCAGCGCGGGGGACGGTGAGCAGTTCTTC.

The chain carries TRBV6-4 and TRBJ2-1, with TRBD2 as a possible D gene (5 bases). Germline values: CDR1 MRHNA, CDR2 SNTAGT. The CDR3 sequence is 20 residues long. V lost 3 bases and J 6 bases, leaving 30 bases between the germline ends. The CDR3 here is CASSEPSFRGFILNRNEQFF. The CDR3 DNA sequence: TGTGCCAGCAGTGAGCCTTCTTTTCGCGGGTTTATCCTGAATCGCAATGAGCAGTTCTTC.

The chain links TRBV7-2 to TRBJ2-4, with 8 bases identical to TRBD2. The assigned J gene may be wrong: the sequence end matches TRBJ2-7 better. From germline, CDR1 is SGHTA and CDR2 FQGNSA. The CDR3 sequence is 15 residues long. The DNA for the CDR3 is TGTGCCAGCAGCTTAATTCCGCGGGGGGCACACGAGCAGTACTTC. It encodes CASSLIPRGAHEQYF.

Only a few counts were recorded for this clonotype. This sequence joins TRBV9 and TRBJ1-6; D uncertain. There are 18 residues in the CDR3. V lost 4 bases and J lost 0, with 17 bases in between. Germline V gene sequence: CDR1 SGDLS, CDR2 YYNGEE. This CDR3 is CASSRSWARSSYNSPLHF. CDR3 in DNA: TGTGCCAGCAGCCGAAGCTGGGCGCGGAGCTCCTATAATTCACCCCTCCACTTT.

This chain connects TRBV20-1 to TRBJ1-2; D remains ambiguous. V lost 0 bases to trimming and J lost 3 bases, with 14 bases between them. CDR1 is DFQATT and CDR2 is SNEGSKA in the germline V gene (reference sequence). The CDR3 contains 15 residues. The CDR3 DNA reads TGCAGTGCTAGAGATGTAGGGAGTTCGGACTATGGCTACACCTTC. Amino acid sequence: CSARDVGSSDYGYTF.

CDR3 loop: CSARGRSGVNEKLFF. CDR3 nucleotides: TGCAGTGCTAGAGGAAGGTCAGGGGTAAATGAAAAACTGTTTTTT. The rearrangement links TRBV20-1 to TRBJ1-4, with D perhaps matching TRBD1 (6 bases). Per germline, CDR1 DFQATT and CDR2 SNEGSKA (reference sequence). Trimming shortened V by 1 base and J by 5 bases, and 14 bases separated the two germline ends. The CDR3 is 15 residues long.

The chain has TRBV6-5 and TRBJ1-2; D unresolved. The CDR3 is 16 amino acids. Germline values: CDR1 MNHEY, CDR2 SVGAGI. Trimming took 8 bases from V and 2 from J, leaving 21 bases between them. This chain's CDR3 is CASRFPLEGGNYGYTF. CDR3 DNA sequence: TGTGCCAGCCGTTTCCCCCTGGAAGGCGGGAACTATGGCTACACCTTC.

This clonotype has just a few counts. The chain links TRBV5-5 to TRBJ2-3, with D possibly TRBD1 on 6 matching bases. CDR3 size: 12 residues. Germline assignment: CDR1 SGHKS and CDR2 YYEKEE (reference sequence). V was pared by 8 bases and J by 5 bases, with 12 bases between. The CDR3 DNA is TGTGCCAGTCAAGGGGGTGGAGATACGCAGTATTTT. Protein product: CASQGGGDTQYF.

This sequence joins TRBV13 and TRBJ2-1; no clear D gene. Trimming took 3 bases from V and 7 from J, leaving 13 bases between them. Germline V gives CDR1 PRHDT, CDR2 FYEKMQ (reference sequence). CDR3 length: 14 amino acids. DNA for the CDR3: TGTGCCAGCAGCTTCCGGCAGGCGAGGAATGAGCAGTTCTTC. It translates to CASSFRQARNEQFF.